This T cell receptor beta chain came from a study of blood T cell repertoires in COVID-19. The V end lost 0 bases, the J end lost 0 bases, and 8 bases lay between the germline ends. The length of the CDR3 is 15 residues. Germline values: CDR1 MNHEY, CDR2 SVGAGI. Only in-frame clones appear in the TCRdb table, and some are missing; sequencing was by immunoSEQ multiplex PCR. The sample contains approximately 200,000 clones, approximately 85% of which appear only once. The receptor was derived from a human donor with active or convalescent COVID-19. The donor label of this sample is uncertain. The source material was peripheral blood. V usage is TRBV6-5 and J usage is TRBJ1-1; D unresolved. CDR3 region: CASSYSLQLNTEAFF. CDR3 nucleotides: TGTGCCAGCAGTTACTCGTTACAGTTGAACACTGAAGCTTTCTTT.